Each of the 6 T cell receptor beta chains below was sequenced from the same sample in a study of CD8 T cells in ankylosing spondylitis. Points from the study as a whole: Seemingly distinctive of ankylosing spondylitis blood was a TCR beta motif formed by eight highly homologous variants.

These TCRs are of unknown antigen specificity. TCRdb re-called the 5' RACE reads through MiXCR, storing one row per CDR3 protein. Found here are around 540,000 distinct CDR3 sequences, about 12% of them singletons; the top ten hold about 6.5%. The specimen was blood, either unsorted or a sorted T cell fraction (not recorded which). The receptor source for this set is a male donor with ankylosing spondylitis.

This clonotype occurred a few times. The rearrangement links TRBV12-3 or TRBV12-4 to TRBJ2-3; D is unresolved. Trimming removed 8 bases from V and 2 bases from J, with 8 bases in between. The CDR3 consists of 12 residues. CDR3 in amino acids: CASGVDTDTQYF. The CDR3, as DNA: TGTGCCAGCGGGGTTGACACAGATACGCAGTATTTT.

The chain joins TRBV24-1 to TRBJ2-1; D might be TRBD1 (5 bases). Germline CDR1 reads KGHDR; CDR2 reads SFDVKD. The CDR3 spans 13 residues. V dropped 8 bases and J dropped 0 bases, with 7 bases sitting between them. In DNA form, the CDR3 reads TGTGCCACCAAGGGGCCCTCCTACAATGAGCAGTTCTTC. It specifies CATKGPSYNEQFF.

The chain recombines TRBV12-3 or TRBV12-4 with TRBJ2-5; D remains ambiguous. V dropped 6 bases and J dropped 5 bases, with 16 bases sitting between them. The CDR3 has 14 residues. DNA of the CDR3: TGTGCCAGCAGCGAACTTCAAGGATCGGAGACCCAGTACTTC. Translated: CASSELQGSETQYF.

This clonotype turned up a few times. The chain joins TRBV9 to TRBJ2-3; TRBD2 agrees at 9 bases. V lost 3 bases to trimming and J lost 2 bases; unmatched junction nucleotides: 7. Germline V gene sequence: CDR1 SGDLS, CDR2 YYNGEE. The CDR3 loop spans 16 amino acids. The CDR3 sequence: CASSGGSGGNTDTQYF. DNA of the CDR3: TGTGCCAGCAGCGGGGGGAGCGGGGGGAACACAGATACGCAGTATTTT.

J is TRBJ2-2 and V is TRBV3-1; D may be TRBD2 (5 bases). The germline V gene has CDR1 LGHDT and CDR2 YNNKEL (reference sequence). The CDR3 loop spans 14 amino acids. Deletions cut 3 bases from V and 1 base from J, with 6 bases between. CDR3 amino acids: CASSQRVNTGELFF. The CDR3 DNA is TGTGCCAGCAGCCAGCGGGTGAACACCGGGGAGCTGTTTTTT.

The chain combines TRBV7-2 with TRBJ2-2, with 10 bases identical to TRBD2. V lost 3 bases to trimming and J lost 7 bases; unmatched junction nucleotides: 8. This CDR3 is 16 amino acids long. Germline lookup yields CDR1 SGHTA and CDR2 FQGNSA. This chain's CDR3 is CASSFRASGSVGELFF. The DNA of the CDR3 is TGTGCCAGCAGCTTCCGAGCTAGCGGGAGCGTCGGGGAGCTGTTTTTT.